This TCR beta chain is from a study of high-grade serous ovarian cancer treatment subgroups. Study information: On average, approximately 14,000 reads and 7,494 unique TCR beta rearrangements were obtained per sample. Notes on the study in general: Only CDR3 was analyzed; CDR1 and CDR2 were not.

Clones were read by immunoSEQ multiplex PCR, and TCRdb kept only the in-frame ones, dropping some. The data contain a few thousand clones, less than 85% of them singletons. Tumor samples were obtained before definitive surgery or chemotherapy. This clone has just a few counts. Its target is unknown. The TCR comes from a human donor with high-grade serous ovarian cancer. The sample consisted of tumor tissue.

The CDR3 sequence: CASVYQETQYF. CDR3 sequence (DNA): TGCGCCAGCGTGTACCAAGAGACCCAGTACTTC. The rearrangement uses TRBV5-1 and TRBJ2-5, with D unclear. The ends were cut back, 7 bases at V and 0 bases at J, with 4 bases in the middle. Looked up from germline, CDR1 is SGHRS and CDR2 is YFSETQ. The length of the CDR3 is 11 residues.